This T cell receptor beta chain was identified during a study of technical replicates of blood from a handful of donors. Clones were sequenced by immunoSEQ multiplex PCR, and TCRdb holds only the in-frame ones, with some missing. This sample has some 50,000 clones, with approximately 94% found just once. CDR1 is MNHNY and CDR2 is SVGAGI in the germline V gene (reference sequence). V dropped 5 bases and J dropped 4 bases, with 12 bases sitting between them. The CDR3 contains 14 residues. This rearrangement joins TRBV6-6 to TRBJ1-5; possible D gene TRBD1, 6 bases. The sequencing input was T cells isolated from PBMCs. The receptor's source is a human donor in good health. The CDR3 sequence: CASSRYRENQPQHF. CDR3 coding DNA: TGTGCCAGCAGTCGATACAGGGAAAATCAGCCCCAGCATTTT.